These 11 T cell receptor beta chains originate from one sample sequenced in a study of blood T cells in healthy people across ages. The second PCR ran about 6 to 11 cycles with a sample-barcoded 5' primer and J-beta primers. TCRdb passed the 5' RACE reads through MiXCR, listing each CDR3 protein once. The data hold under 850,000 distinct CDR3 sequences, with roughly 34% observed a single time. Input material: blood. These receptors were taken from a man aged 18 to 29 in good health.

This chain connects TRBV29-1 to TRBJ2-2, with a tentative D call TRBD2 (6 bases). Trimming stripped 4 bases from V and 1 base from J, with 13 bases between. The CDR3 spans 15 residues. Germline CDR1 SQVTM, CDR2 ANQGSEA. CDR3 DNA: TGCAGCGTTGTAGCGGAGGGCAGGAACACCGGGGAGCTGTTTTTT. Translating gives CSVVAEGRNTGELFF.

The chain has TRBV6-6 and TRBJ1-1; D unresolved. The CDR3 contains 14 residues. Germline lookup yields CDR1 MNHNY and CDR2 SVGAGI (reference sequence). Trimming pared 5 bases from V and 1 base from J, leaving 11 bases between. CDR3 in amino acids: CASSHVRENTEAFF. CDR3 DNA: TGTGCCAGCAGTCATGTTAGGGAGAACACTGAAGCTTTCTTT.

This clonotype appeared once. This could be a read error, since a much larger clone is one nucleotide away. The V and J genes are TRBV12-3 or TRBV12-4 and TRBJ2-5, with 7 bases that match TRBD2. The CDR3 has 15 amino acids. After removal of 1 base from V and 11 bases from J, the junction contained 13 bases not matched to a gene. CDR3: CASSLGDYIYNEQYF. The CDR3 DNA is TGTGCCAGCAGTTTAGGGGACTACATCTACAATGAGCAGTACTTC.

V is TRBV29-1 and J is TRBJ1-1; D may be TRBD1 (6 bases). Germline V CDR1 and CDR2: SQVTM, ANQGSEA. CDR3 size: 15 residues. The V end was cut by 0 bases, the J end by 5 bases, with 16 bases between. This chain's CDR3 is CSVEESTRGGTEAFF. CDR3 nucleotide sequence: TGCAGCGTTGAAGAATCGACCAGGGGTGGGACTGAAGCTTTCTTT.

V and J are TRBV18 and TRBJ2-1, with 8 bases fitting TRBD2. The CDR3 totals 16 residues. Germline V CDR1 and CDR2: KGHSH, LQKENI. V lost 3 bases and J lost 2; bases outside the gene matches: 6. The DNA of the CDR3 is TGTGCCAGCTCACCCTCGGGCGGGGGGCCCTACAATGAGCAGTTCTTC. Its translation is CASSPSGGGPYNEQFF. The full variable domain, completed using reference TRBV18 and TRBJ2-1, is NAGVMQNPRHLVRRRGQEARLRCSPMKGHSHVYWYRQLPEEGLKFMVYLQKENIIDESGMPKERFSAEFPKEGPSILRIQQVVRGDSAAYFCASSPSGGGPYNEQFFGPGTRLTVL.

There are many counts of this clonotype. For the CDR3, the DNA is TGTGCCAGCAGTTTGCAGGGGCCGAACACAGATACGCAGTATTTT. Translation: CASSLQGPNTDTQYF. The gene calls are TRBV12-3 or TRBV12-4 and TRBJ2-3, with D perhaps matching TRBD1 (6 bases). Between the trimmed V and J ends, which lost 3 bases and 2 bases, there was a span of 12 bases. The length of the CDR3 is 15 residues.

This clonotype has more than one count but fewer than ten. The chain employs TRBV2 and TRBJ2-7; weak D call: TRBD1 (5 bases). The germline gives CDR1 SNHLY, CDR2 FYNNEI. Trimming shortened V by 4 bases and J by 7 bases, and 17 bases separated the two germline ends. The CDR3 totals 14 residues. The CDR3 reads CASSVVTGSNEQYF. The CDR3 nucleotides read TGTGCCAGCAGTGTCGTAACAGGCAGTAATGAGCAGTACTTC. Variable domain in full (rest from reference TRBV2 and TRBJ2-7): EPEVTQTPSHQVTQMGQEVILRCVPISNHLYFYWYRQILGQKVEFLVSFYNNEISEKSEIFDDQFSVERPDGSNFTLKIRSTKLEDSAMYFCASSVVTGSNEQYFGPGTRLTVT.

The chain links TRBV7-8 to TRBJ2-1; TRBD2 agrees at 7 bases. Germline V gene data show CDR1 as SGHVS and CDR2 as FQNEAQ. The CDR3 runs to 14 residues. Trimming at V came to 5 bases and at J to 13 bases, leaving 14 bases not matched to a gene. CDR3 DNA: TGTGCCAGCAGCGTCGGACTAGAGAAAGAGACCCAGTTCTTC. This encodes CASSVGLEKETQFF. The full variable domain, completed using reference TRBV7-8 and TRBJ2-1, is GAGVSQSPRYKVAKRGQDVALRCDPISGHVSLFWYQQALGQGPEFLTYFQNEAQLDKSGLPSDRFFAERPEGSVSTLKIQRTQQEDSAVYLCASSVGLEKETQFFGPGTRLTVL.

The chain links TRBV20-1 to TRBJ2-3; D not certain. The germline CDR1 and CDR2 sequences are DFQATT and SNEGSKA (reference sequence). This CDR3 is built from 13 residues. V was clipped by 4 bases and J by 0 bases, with 8 bases between them. The CDR3 DNA is TGCAGTGCTATTCATCCTAGCACAGATACGCAGTATTTT. Amino acids: CSAIHPSTDTQYF.

This clonotype was observed a handful of times. The V and J genes are TRBV7-2 and TRBJ2-7, with 7 bases that match TRBD1. CDR1 SGHTA and CDR2 FQGNSA come from the germline V gene. The CDR3 length is 14 residues. V trimming: 7 bases; J trimming: 5 bases; junction bases outside the gene matches: 11. CDR3 nucleotide sequence: TGTGCCAGCATCCCACCGACAGGGCGGCACGAGCAGTACTTC. Its protein product is CASIPPTGRHEQYF.

This clonotype was seen more than once but under ten times. The V gene is TRBV2, the J gene TRBJ1-1; D unresolved. Trimming pared 6 bases from V and 7 bases from J, leaving 6 bases between. This CDR3 contains 10 residues. Germline CDR1 and CDR2: SNHLY and FYNNEI. CDR3 residues: CASSGNEAFF. CDR3 DNA: TGTGCCAGCAGCGGAAATGAAGCTTTCTTT.